This T cell receptor (beta chain) derives from a study of shared clonotypes between healthy human individuals. Study findings and constraints: Even with large depth, rarefaction showed that sorted-subset sequencing was incomplete.

Partitioning of CD4+ cells yielded a CD45RA+ naive subset and a CD45RA-negative memory subset. Assay: immunoSEQ multiplex PCR; the TCRdb copy retains only in-frame clones and omits some. The sample records millions of clones, 85% to 95% being singletons. Concerning this clone: No antigen is known for it. This same CDR3 is encoded by further DNA sequences in the sample.

Sequencing was performed on naive CD4+ T cells sorted from blood. Indicated subset: CD45RA+ positively selected. The TCR sequence derives from a man aged 18 to 30 in good health.

The DNA of the CDR3 is TGTGCCAGCTCACCGGGACAGTCAAATTCACCCCTCCACTTT. This translates into CASSPGQSNSPLHF. This chain connects TRBV18 to TRBJ1-6; TRBD1 agrees at 7 bases. Trimming at V came to 3 bases and at J to 7 bases, leaving 3 bases not matched to a gene. The CDR3 has 14 residues. Germline CDR1 is KGHSH and CDR2 is LQKENI.